The 24 T cell receptor beta chains below were found in one sample sequenced in a study of cytomegalovirus exposure and HLA in healthy donors. 60 Vbeta and 13 Jbeta primers were used in PCR. Sequencing used immunoSEQ multiplex PCR; TCRdb keeps in-frame clones, though not all of them. Here the sample spans about 82,000 clones, 65% being singletons. The sequenced material came from PBMCs. These TCRs come from a woman in her forties or fifties in good health and CMV-seropositive.

The chain links TRBV21-1 to TRBJ2-3; the D call in the table, TRBD2, was not verified against the DNA. TRBV21-1 is given as a pseudogene. This CDR3 has 13 residues. This CDR3 reads CASSPQRSDTQYF. DNA for the CDR3: TGTGCCAGCAGCCCCCAGAGGAGTGATACGCAGTATTTT.

The chain combines TRBV5-1 with TRBJ2-5; a weak D match, TRBD1 (5 bases). The CDR3 has 14 residues. With 0 bases removed from V and 1 base from J, the gap between germline ends came to 7 bases. Per germline, CDR1 SGHRS and CDR2 YFSETQ. In nucleotides, the CDR3 is TGCGCCAGCAGCTTGGAGACAGTCCAAGAGACCCAGTACTTC. It yields the protein CASSLETVQETQYF.

The chain couples TRBV19 to TRBJ1-5, with D maybe TRBD1 (5 bases). This CDR3 has 16 residues. The V end was cut by 1 base, the J end by 0 bases, with 10 bases between. Germline V CDR1 and CDR2: LNHDA, SQIVND (reference sequence). The CDR3 nucleotides read TGTGCCAGTAGTATAGTTTCAGGGTATAGCAATCAGCCCCAGCATTTT. Translation gives CASSIVSGYSNQPQHF.

This clone was found a few times. The rearrangement joins TRBV4-1 to TRBJ1-2; D is uncertain. Trimming left V 2 bases short and J 6 bases short, with 10 bases between. Per germline, CDR1 MGHRA and CDR2 YSYEKL. The CDR3 sequence is 13 residues long. The CDR3 region is CASSQISVDGYTF. DNA for the CDR3: TGCGCCAGCAGCCAAATCTCTGTAGATGGCTACACCTTC.

V is TRBV6-1 and J is TRBJ2-7; D possibly corresponds to TRBD2 (5 bases). Germline-derived CDR1 and CDR2 are MNHNS and SASEGT. Trimming stripped 2 bases from V and 4 bases from J, with 15 bases between. CDR3 length equals 15 residues. CDR3 region: CASSEYRGGGYEQYF. CDR3 in DNA: TGTGCCAGCAGTGAATATCGAGGCGGCGGGTACGAGCAGTACTTC.

This chain connects TRBV19 to TRBJ1-4, with TRBD1 as a possible D gene (5 bases). V lost 4 bases and J 8 bases, leaving 14 bases between the germline ends. This CDR3 comprises 14 residues. Per germline, CDR1 LNHDA and CDR2 SQIVND (reference sequence). The CDR3 DNA sequence: TGTGCCAGTAGTAGGAAGGGGCATCGGGAAAAACTGTTTTTT. It translates to CASSRKGHREKLFF.

This clone was detected once. The chain carries TRBV27 and TRBJ2-7, with 9 bases identical to TRBD2. The germline gives CDR1 MNHEY, CDR2 SMNVEV (reference sequence). V lost 6 bases to trimming and J lost 2 bases; unmatched junction nucleotides: 2. There are 13 residues in the CDR3. The CDR3 DNA follows: TGTGCCAGCAGGGCGGGGGGGACCTACGAGCAGTACTTC. Encoded protein: CASRAGGTYEQYF.

The V call is TRBV2, the J call TRBJ2-5; 8 bases agree with TRBD2. There are 14 residues in the CDR3. Germline CDR1 SNHLY, CDR2 FYNNEI. V shed 6 bases and J 1 base; nucleotides not matched to a gene: 4. The CDR3 region is CASRATSAQETQYF. CDR3 DNA sequence: TGTGCCAGCAGAGCGACTAGCGCCCAAGAGACCCAGTACTTC.

In its sample, this clone was seen a few times. The gene calls are TRBV15 and TRBJ1-5; 11 bases align to TRBD1. CDR1 and CDR2 (germline): LNHNV, YYDKDF (reference sequence). V shed 3 bases and J 6 bases; nucleotides not matched to a gene: 4. The CDR3 is 15 amino acids. This CDR3 reads CATSRDRGQGQPQHF. The CDR3, as DNA: TGTGCCACCAGCAGGGACAGGGGGCAAGGTCAGCCCCAGCATTTT.

This chain uses TRBV28 with TRBJ1-1; a possible D gene is TRBD1 (5 bases). CDR1 and CDR2 from the germline V gene are MDHEN and SYDVKM. CDR3 length: 13 amino acids. V was cut by 8 bases and J by 1 base, with 11 bases left in between. In DNA form, the CDR3 reads TGTGCCAGCGCGGGGCAGACGAACACTGAAGCTTTCTTT. Protein sequence: CASAGQTNTEAFF. Using reference TRBV28 and TRBJ1-1 for the parts outside the CDR3, the full variable domain is DVKVTQSSRYLVKRTGEKVFLECVQDMDHENMFWYRQDPGLGLRLIYFSYDVKMKEKGDIPEGYSVSREKKERFSLILESASTNQTSMYLCASAGQTNTEAFFGQGTRLTVV.

The J gene is TRBJ2-2, the V gene TRBV13; D is perhaps TRBD2 (6 bases). The germline CDR1 and CDR2 sequences are PRHDT and FYEKMQ (reference sequence). Trimming left V 4 bases short and J 3 bases short, with 15 bases between. This CDR3 is 16 amino acids long. CDR3 in DNA: TGTGCCAGCAGCTCCCAGACTTGGGGGGACACCGGGGAGCTGTTTTTT. Its protein is CASSSQTWGDTGELFF.

Regarding this clone: Other nucleotide sequences in the sample specify the same CDR3. V usage is TRBV27 and J usage is TRBJ2-1; 12 positions match TRBD2. Germline CDR1 is MNHEY and CDR2 is SMNVEV (reference sequence). This CDR3 spans 15 amino acids. The ends lost 3 bases at V and 7 bases at J; junction bases unmatched: 4. The CDR3 DNA reads as TGTGCCAGCAGTTTCCTAGCGGGGGGGCCGAATGAGCAGTTCTTC. Protein: CASSFLAGGPNEQFF.

This clone was recorded a few times. The chain links TRBV29-1 to TRBJ2-1, with D possibly matching TRBD2 (5 bases). CDR1 SQVTM and CDR2 ANQGSEA come from the germline V gene. CDR3 size: 13 residues. The germline V and J ends were trimmed by 6 bases and 9 bases, with 18 bases remaining between them. The CDR3 region is CSVGAPTPGEQFF. Here the CDR3 DNA reads TGCAGCGTGGGAGCCCCCACGCCAGGTGAGCAGTTCTTC.

This clone was seen only a few times. The gene calls are TRBV6-5 and TRBJ2-1; D might be TRBD2 (6 bases). The CDR3 is 15 amino acids. V was shortened by 2 bases and J by 7 bases, with 15 bases between the two germline ends. CDR1 is MNHEY, CDR2 SVGAGI, per germline. The DNA for the CDR3 is TGTGCCAGCAGTTACGAAGCACCGGCGGGAAATGAGCAGTTCTTC. This translates into CASSYEAPAGNEQFF.

The chain uses TRBV29-1 and TRBJ1-1, with TRBD1 as a possible D gene (6 bases). This CDR3 comprises 14 residues. The germline gives CDR1 SQVTM, CDR2 ANQGSEA. Trimming left V 5 bases short and J 5 bases short, with 18 bases between. The CDR3 protein is CSVFDLGGRTEAFF. In nucleotides, the CDR3 is TGCAGCGTTTTCGACCTAGGGGGACGGACTGAAGCTTTCTTT.

The chain is built from TRBV6-5 and TRBJ1-2, with TRBD1 as a possible D gene (5 bases). The CDR3 loop spans 14 amino acids. With 2 bases removed from V and 4 bases from J, the gap between germline ends came to 11 bases. In germline, CDR1 is MNHEY, CDR2 SVGAGI. CDR3 DNA sequence: TGTGCCAGCAGTTACGGGGCAGGACGCTATGGCTACACCTTC. It is translated as CASSYGAGRYGYTF.

This clone was counted only a few times. The chain recombines TRBV28 with TRBJ2-7, with a weak D call TRBD1 (5 bases). The CDR3 runs 15 residues. V dropped 1 base and J dropped 4 bases, with 14 bases sitting between them. CDR1 and CDR2 (germline): MDHEN, SYDVKM. CDR3 nucleotide sequence: TGTGCCAGCAGTTTATTTTACCGACAGAATTACGAGCAGTACTTC. This translates into CASSLFYRQNYEQYF.

The chain joins TRBV13 to TRBJ2-7, with TRBD2 matching 11 bases. This CDR3 has 17 amino acids. Germline V gene lookup returns CDR1 PRHDT and CDR2 FYEKMQ (reference sequence). With 4 bases clipped from V and 7 bases from J, the junction kept 15 bases outside the gene matches. For the CDR3, the DNA is TGTGCCAGCAGCTCCCCTCCCATAGCGGGGGGGCCTCGGGAGCAGTACTTC. Its protein product is CASSSPPIAGGPREQYF. The whole variable domain, remainder taken from reference TRBV13 and TRBJ2-7, is AAGVIQSPRHLIKEKRETATLKCYPIPRHDTVYWYQQGPGQDPQFLISFYEKMQSDKGSIPDRFSAQQFSDYHSELNMSSLELGDSALYFCASSSPPIAGGPREQYFGPGTRLTVT.

The V gene is TRBV28, the J gene TRBJ1-1, with a tentative D call TRBD1 (5 bases). Germline loops: CDR1 MDHEN, CDR2 SYDVKM. CDR3 length: 12 residues. The germline V and J ends were trimmed by 7 bases and 3 bases, with 9 bases remaining between them. CDR3 nucleotides: TGTGCCAGCATCGGGGGAGACACTGAAGCTTTCTTT. Translating gives CASIGGDTEAFF.

There are a few counts of this clone. The chain has TRBV10-3 and TRBJ2-3; TRBD2 is a possible D gene (5 bases). This CDR3 is built from 17 residues. Trimming removed 0 bases at V and 1 base at J, with 14 bases between. The germline V gene has CDR1 ENHRY and CDR2 SYGVKD. The CDR3 spells CAISESLARLGTDTQYF. The CDR3 DNA follows: TGTGCCATCAGTGAGTCTTTAGCGAGGTTGGGCACAGATACGCAGTATTTT.

The sample holds one count of this clone. The chain employs TRBV5-6 and TRBJ2-1; no clear D. The CDR3 contains 11 residues. V gave up 6 bases and J gave up 9 bases, with 10 bases separating them. Per the germline V gene, CDR1 is SGHDT and CDR2 is YYEEEE. The CDR3 DNA sequence: TGTGCCAGCAACTCCTATTTTGAGCAGTTCTTC. It is translated as CASNSYFEQFF.

The J gene is TRBJ2-3, the V gene TRBV7-8; 9 bases agree with TRBD1. The V gene's germline CDR1 is SGHVS and CDR2 FQNEAQ. The CDR3 is 18 amino acids. Losses at the gene ends were 0 bases for V and 4 bases for J; bases not matched to a gene: 11. CDR3 protein: CASSLAMSGTGYPDTQYF. In nucleotides, the CDR3 is TGTGCCAGCAGCTTAGCTATGTCGGGGACAGGGTACCCAGATACGCAGTATTTT.

J is TRBJ2-7 and V is TRBV19, with TRBD2 matching over 12 bases. The CDR3 is 15 residues long. J gave up 4 bases and V 5 bases, and 6 bases lay outside the gene matches. Germline V CDR1 and CDR2: LNHDA, SQIVND (reference sequence). CDR3 nucleotides: TGTGCCAGTAGTCCAACTAGCGGGGGGACTTACGAGCAGTACTTC. Encoded protein: CASSPTSGGTYEQYF.

The genes are TRBV7-6 and TRBJ2-1; D may be TRBD2 (6 bases). Germline lookup yields CDR1 SGHVS and CDR2 FNYEAQ. The CDR3 is made up of 14 amino acids. Trimming pared 5 bases from V and 10 bases from J, leaving 18 bases between. The CDR3 reads CASSPGPSGGEQFF. The DNA for the CDR3 is TGTGCCAGCAGCCCGGGACCCTCAGGAGGGGAGCAGTTCTTC.